Each of the 24 T cell receptor beta chains below was sequenced from the same sample in a study of blood T cell repertoires in COVID-19. The protocol was immunoSEQ multiplex PCR, while the TCRdb copy is restricted to in-frame clones and leaves out a portion. The top ten hold roughly 2.1% of the sample, which has 250,000 to 300,000 clones, roughly 93% seen once. Sequencing was performed on PBMCs or T cells enriched from blood (not recorded which). Receptor source: a woman in her thirties or forties with acute COVID-19.

The chain employs TRBV9 and TRBJ2-1, with no clear D. V lost 5 bases and J lost 7, with 13 bases in between. The CDR3 has 13 amino acids. CDR1 and CDR2 (germline): SGDLS, YYNGEE. CDR3 DNA sequence: TGTGCCAGCAGTGCAACTAACGGGAATGAGCAGTTCTTC. Translation: CASSATNGNEQFF.

Only a few counts were recorded for this clone. The J gene is TRBJ2-1, the V gene TRBV14; TRBD2 might be the D (6 bases). There are 15 residues in the CDR3. Trimming stripped 3 bases from V and 5 bases from J, with 14 bases between. CDR1 is SGHDN and CDR2 is FVKESK in the germline V gene. The CDR3 nucleotides read TGTGCCAGCAGCCACCCCCGGGACTTGCACAATGAGCAGTTCTTC. It encodes CASSHPRDLHNEQFF.

This chain connects TRBV5-1 to TRBJ2-5; 7 bases are shared with TRBD1. Germline trimming cut 1 base from V and 2 bases from J; bases unmatched to any gene: 8. The germline V gene encodes CDR1 SGHRS and CDR2 YFSETQ. The CDR3 runs 16 residues. The CDR3 DNA is TGCGCCAGCAGCTTGCCCCCCGGACAGGTACAAGAGACCCAGTACTTC. Amino acid sequence: CASSLPPGQVQETQYF.

V gene TRBV7-9 combines with J gene TRBJ2-5; weak D call: TRBD1 (5 bases). V was cut by 1 base and J by 3 bases, with 12 bases left in between. Per the germline V gene, CDR1 is SEHNR and CDR2 is FQNEAQ (reference sequence). This CDR3 spans 15 amino acids. The CDR3 coding sequence is TGTGCCAGCAGCTTAGTCCTTGGGGCGGAAGAGACCCAGTACTTC. Amino acids: CASSLVLGAEETQYF. Combining the CDR3 with reference TRBV7-9 and TRBJ2-5 gives the whole variable domain DTGVSQNPRHKITKRGQNVTFRCDPISEHNRLYWYRQTLGQGPEFLTYFQNEAQLEKSRLLSDRFSAERPKGSFSTLEIQRTEQGDSAMYLCASSLVLGAEETQYFGPGTRLLVL.

This chain joins TRBV7-2 and TRBJ2-5; D may be TRBD2 (6 bases). Germline assignment: CDR1 SGHTA and CDR2 FQGNSA. CDR3 size: 13 residues. Trimming took off 8 bases at V and 5 bases at J, with 15 bases between the two ends. The CDR3 region is CASGKRVVETQYF. The CDR3 nucleotides read TGTGCCAGCGGGAAGCGGGTTGTGGAGACCCAGTACTTC.

The V call is TRBV27, the J call TRBJ1-3; perhaps TRBD1 as D (5 bases). V was cut by 4 bases and J by 0 bases, with 7 bases left in between. The CDR3 spans 14 residues. Germline loops: CDR1 MNHEY, CDR2 SMNVEV (reference sequence). In DNA, the CDR3 is TGTGCCAGCAGTTCCGGGGGCTCTGGAAACACCATATATTTT. It yields the protein CASSSGGSGNTIYF.

J is TRBJ1-1 and V is TRBV18; D may be TRBD1 (5 bases). With 0 bases removed from V and 1 base from J, the gap between germline ends came to 12 bases. The germline V gene encodes CDR1 KGHSH and CDR2 LQKENI. The CDR3 extends over 16 amino acids. The CDR3 DNA is TGTGCCAGCTCACCACCAGATAGGGGAGGGAACACTGAAGCTTTCTTT. This codes for CASSPPDRGGNTEAFF.

The rearrangement uses TRBV30 and TRBJ1-1; D is undetermined. The germline V gene encodes CDR1 GTSNPN and CDR2 SVGIG (reference sequence). The V end was cut by 2 bases, the J end by 4 bases, with 11 bases between. The length of the CDR3 is 13 residues. The CDR3 here is CAWSPRRSTEAFF. The CDR3 DNA follows: TGTGCCTGGAGTCCGAGACGGAGCACTGAAGCTTTCTTT. The whole variable domain, remainder taken from reference TRBV30 and TRBJ1-1, is SQTIHQWPATLVQPVGSPLSLECTVEGTSNPNLYWYRQAAGRGLQLLFYSVGIGQISSEVPQNLSASRPQDRQFILSSKKLLLSDSGFYLCAWSPRRSTEAFFGQGTRLTVV.

The chain is built from TRBV7-3 and TRBJ2-2; TRBD1 matches 8 bases. The CDR3 consists of 15 residues. The V gene end was trimmed by 4 bases and the J gene end by 2 bases; junction bases not matched to a gene: 3. The germline gives CDR1 SGHTA, CDR2 FQGTGA. CDR3 bases: TGTGCCAGCAGCTCCCAGGGGGCTAACACCGGGGAGCTGTTTTTT. Translated, it gives CASSSQGANTGELFF.

The chain is built from TRBV7-2 and TRBJ1-1; D is ambiguous. Trimming removed 4 bases from V and 0 bases from J, with 18 bases in between. The CDR3 consists of 17 residues. Germline CDR1 and CDR2: SGHTA and FQGNSA. The CDR3 DNA reads as TGTGCCAGCAGCTCCATACTACTGAACCTTATGAACACTGAAGCTTTCTTT. Its protein is CASSSILLNLMNTEAFF.

The V and J genes are TRBV29-1 and TRBJ1-4, with 7 nucleotides matching TRBD1. The CDR3 is made up of 16 amino acids. With 4 bases clipped from V and 3 bases from J, the junction kept 11 bases outside the gene matches. CDR1 is SQVTM and CDR2 is ANQGSEA in the germline V gene. CDR3 bases: TGCAGCGTTGGCCCGGGACAGTCCCTATCTAATGAAAAACTGTTTTTT. This sequence encodes CSVGPGQSLSNEKLFF.

The CDR3 bases are TGTGCCAGCAGCTCCCCCCAGGGGCCCGATAGGGAGCAGTACTTC. Its protein is CASSSPQGPDREQYF. J is TRBJ2-7 and V is TRBV7-9; the D gene is possibly TRBD1 (6 bases). The CDR3 contains 15 residues. Per germline, CDR1 SEHNR and CDR2 FQNEAQ (reference sequence). V shed 4 bases and J shed 7 bases, with 20 bases lying between them.

The chain employs TRBV12-3 or TRBV12-4 and TRBJ2-2, with 7 nucleotides matching TRBD1. The CDR3 is made up of 13 amino acids. Trimming at V came to 3 bases and at J to 8 bases, leaving 3 bases not matched to a gene. This CDR3 is CASSLTGSGELFF. The CDR3 DNA is TGTGCCAGCAGTTTGACAGGGTCGGGGGAGCTGTTTTTT.

The chain joins TRBV6-2 or TRBV6-3 to TRBJ2-2; D not resolved. The germline CDR1 and CDR2 sequences are MNHEY and SVGEGT. The CDR3 length is 17 residues. V gave up 3 bases and J gave up 3 bases, with 17 bases separating them. DNA of the CDR3: TGTGCCAGCAGTTATGTAGCTAGAAGCAGTGACACCGGGGAGCTGTTTTTT. Protein: CASSYVARSSDTGELFF.

CDR3 DNA: TGTGCCAGCAGCTCCACCGGGGGAAGCACTGAAGCTTTCTTT. Translating gives CASSSTGGSTEAFF. V gene TRBV7-2 combines with J gene TRBJ1-1; TRBD1 is a possible D gene (5 bases). Germline lookup yields CDR1 SGHTA and CDR2 FQGNSA. Trimming cost V 4 bases and J 4 bases, with 13 bases left between them. The length of the CDR3 is 14 residues. Filled out from reference TRBV7-2 and TRBJ1-1, the complete variable domain reads GAGVSQSPSNKVTEKGKDVELRCDPISGHTALYWYRQSLGQGLEFLIYFQGNSAPDKSGLPSDRFSAERTGGSVSTLTIQRTQQEDSAVYLCASSSTGGSTEAFFGQGTRLTVV.

J is TRBJ2-7 and V is TRBV15; TRBD1 matches at 7 bases. V shed 0 bases and J 4 bases; nucleotides not matched to a gene: 6. This CDR3 is built from 15 residues. In germline, CDR1 is LNHNV, CDR2 YYDKDF (reference sequence). The CDR3 region has the DNA TGTGCCACCAGCAGAGAGGCAGGGGGTGTTTACGAGCAGTACTTC. Translated, it gives CATSREAGGVYEQYF. The full variable domain, in which reference TRBV15 and TRBJ2-7 provide the parts outside the CDR3, is DAMVIQNPRYQVTQFGKPVTLSCSQTLNHNVMYWYQQKSSQAPKLLFHYYDKDFNNEADTPDNFQSRRPNTSFCFLDIRSPGLGDTAMYLCATSREAGGVYEQYFGPGTRLTVT.

The chain is built from TRBV5-1 and TRBJ1-1; 8 nucleotides line up with TRBD1. Trimming removed 5 bases from V and 2 bases from J; junction bases left unmatched: 5. The germline V gene encodes CDR1 SGHRS and CDR2 YFSETQ. The CDR3 is made up of 14 amino acids. The CDR3 sequence: CASRTTGDNTEAFF. The CDR3, as DNA: TGCGCCAGCAGGACGACAGGGGACAACACTGAAGCTTTCTTT.

The chain combines TRBV24-1 with TRBJ1-5; 7 bases line up with TRBD1. The CDR3 extends over 16 amino acids. The germline V gene has CDR1 KGHDR and CDR2 SFDVKD. Losses at the gene ends were 2 bases for V and 4 bases for J; bases not matched to a gene: 7. The CDR3 sequence: CATSDSHRGGNQPQHF. CDR3 DNA: TGTGCCACCAGTGATTCCCACAGGGGAGGAAATCAGCCCCAGCATTTT.

This chain joins TRBV11-1 and TRBJ2-2, with 10 positions matching TRBD1. The CDR3 has 14 amino acids. The junction had 6 bases not matched to a gene; V was cut back by 7 bases and J by 7 bases. The germline V gene encodes CDR1 SGHAT and CDR2 FQDESV (reference sequence). The chain's CDR3 is CASMAGQGFGELFF. For the CDR3, the DNA is TGTGCCAGCATGGCGGGACAGGGGTTCGGGGAGCTGTTTTTT.

The chain couples TRBV6-6 to TRBJ2-3; D perhaps matches TRBD1 (5 bases). V lost 5 bases and J 1 base, leaving 10 bases between the germline ends. Germline assignment: CDR1 MNHNY and CDR2 SVGAGI (reference sequence). The CDR3 is made up of 14 amino acids. CDR3 sequence reads: CASSQSGRTDTQYF. The CDR3 nucleotides read TGTGCCAGCAGTCAGTCAGGGCGCACAGATACGCAGTATTTT.

The CDR3 region is CASSLAPGTLSYEQYF. DNA of the CDR3: TGTGCCAGCAGCTTAGCGCCCGGGACACTTTCCTACGAGCAGTACTTC. The chain uses TRBV7-2 and TRBJ2-7, with a weak D call TRBD1 (6 bases). Trimming took 0 bases from V and 1 from J, leaving 13 bases between them. This CDR3 region has 16 residues. Germline lookup yields CDR1 SGHTA and CDR2 FQGNSA.

As to this clone: Germline and junction disagree at one end, which may indicate a read error. The chain carries TRBV7-8 and TRBJ2-7; 9 bases match TRBD1. CDR3 length: 15 residues. In germline, CDR1 is SGHVS, CDR2 FQNEAQ. The CDR3 region has the DNA TGTGCCAGCAGTAACACCGGGACAGGGAACCCCCCAAGGCACTTC. Translation gives CASSNTGTGNPPRHF.

V and J are TRBV18 and TRBJ1-6; 12 bases map to TRBD1. The germline V gene has CDR1 KGHSH and CDR2 LQKENI. Germline trimming cut 5 bases from V and 10 bases from J; bases unmatched to any gene: 9. The CDR3 is made up of 16 amino acids. CDR3: CASSSSGTGGLSPLHF. The CDR3 nucleotides are TGTGCCAGCTCATCCTCCGGGACAGGGGGCTTGTCACCCCTCCACTTT.

The chain couples TRBV28 to TRBJ2-7; D not certain. V gave up 7 bases and J gave up 2 bases, with 6 bases separating them. CDR1 MDHEN and CDR2 SYDVKM come from the germline V gene. The CDR3 runs to 11 residues. The chain's CDR3 is CASKTPYEQYF. The CDR3, as DNA: TGTGCCAGCAAAACACCCTACGAGCAGTACTTC.